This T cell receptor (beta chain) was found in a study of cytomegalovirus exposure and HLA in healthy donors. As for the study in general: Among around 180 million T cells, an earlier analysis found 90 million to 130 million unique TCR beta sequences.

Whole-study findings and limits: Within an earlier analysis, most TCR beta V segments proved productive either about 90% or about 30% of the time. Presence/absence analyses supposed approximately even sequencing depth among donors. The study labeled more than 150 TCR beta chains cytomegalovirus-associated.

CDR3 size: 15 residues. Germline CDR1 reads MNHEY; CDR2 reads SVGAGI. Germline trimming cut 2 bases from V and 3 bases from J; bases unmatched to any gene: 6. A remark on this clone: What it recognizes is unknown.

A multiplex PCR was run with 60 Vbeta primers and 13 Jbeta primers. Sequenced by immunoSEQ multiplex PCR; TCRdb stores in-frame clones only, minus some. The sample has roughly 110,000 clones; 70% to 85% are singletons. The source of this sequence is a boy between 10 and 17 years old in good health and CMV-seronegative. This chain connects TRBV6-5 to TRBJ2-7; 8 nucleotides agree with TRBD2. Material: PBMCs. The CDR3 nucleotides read TGTGCCAGCAGTTACGGGGTAGCGGGACACTACGAGCAGTACTTC. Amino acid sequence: CASSYGVAGHYEQYF.